This T cell receptor beta chain is from a study of Graves' ophthalmopathy and Graves' hyperthyroidism. As the template, RNA transcripts were used to amplify TCR beta CDR3 regions. First-round RT-PCR used HTBI primers; second-round multiplex PCR followed. One entry per CDR3 protein results from TCRdb running MiXCR on the multiplex PCR reads. The table records some 350,000 distinct CDR3 sequences, approximately 17% of them present only once. Germline loops: CDR1 KGHDR, CDR2 SFDVKD. The CDR3 extends over 16 amino acids. V shed 6 bases and J 3 bases; nucleotides not matched to a gene: 13. Whole-study results and caveats: Blood also harbored most expanded thyroid clonotypes above 0.001 frequency.

This clonotype was picked up many times. Its antigen is currently unknown. This receptor was identified in an adult woman with stable Graves' hyperthyroidism. This chain connects TRBV24-1 to TRBJ2-7; 7 positions match TRBD2. The sample was peripheral blood. The CDR3 sequence is CATSPSGGRQNYEQYF. The CDR3 DNA reads TGTGCCACCAGTCCTTCGGGGGGTAGACAGAACTACGAGCAGTACTTC.